These T cell receptor beta chains were read from a single sample in a study of OX40 agonist ivuxolimab in advanced cancers. Profiling relied on immunoSEQ multiplex PCR, and the TCRdb table lists in-frame clones only, not all of them. The repertoire includes fewer than 50,000 clones, roughly 92% of them detected once, and 15% sits in the top ten. The source material was CD4+ or CD8+ T cells sorted from blood, sampled in a trial of the OX40 agonist ivuxolimab. These receptors came from an adult with an advanced solid tumor such as melanoma, head and neck, liver or kidney cancer. CDR3s include the opening cysteine and the closing phenylalanine or tryptophan. Each record gives: clone size, D gene, V gene, J gene, CDR3 protein, CDR3 DNA. A D gene is named only where the DNA matches it firmly. Some rows mark clone size as missing; the rest say once, few, many or name a class of expanded clone.

-	-	TRBV18	TRBJ2-1	CASSPSGLQGSSYNEQFF	TGTGCCAGCTCACCTTCAGGGTTACAAGGGAGCTCCTACAATGAGCAGTTCTTC
-	-	TRBV30	TRBJ1-2	CAWSRGTLYRGYTF	TGTGCCTGGAGTCGCGGGACACTTTACCGAGGCTACACCTTC
-	-	TRBV27	TRBJ1-4	CASSFRVGEKLFF	TGTGCCAGCAGTTTCCGGGTCGGGGAAAAACTGTTTTTT
-	-	TRBV7-8	TRBJ2-6	CASSLGEVDFSSGANVLTF	TGTGCCAGCAGCTTAGGGGAGGTGGATTTTAGCTCTGGGGCCAACGTCCTGACTTTC
-	-	TRBV11-2	TRBJ2-6	CASSPRTRVAGANVLTF	TGTGCCAGCAGCCCTCGGACCAGGGTGGCTGGGGCCAACGTCCTGACTTTC
-	-	TRBV18	TRBJ1-3	CASSPPAGTISGNTIYF	TGTGCCAGCTCACCACCGGCGGGAACGATCTCTGGAAACACCATATATTTT
-	-	TRBV19	TRBJ2-2	CAIRGNTGELFF	TGTGCCATCCGTGGTAACACCGGGGAGCTGTTTTTT
-	-	TRBV18	TRBJ2-1	CASSLRDADNEQFF	TGTGCCAGCTCCCTCCGGGACGCCGACAATGAGCAGTTCTTC
-	-	TRBV27	TRBJ2-7	CASSSVGGLVSYEQYF	TGTGCCAGCAGTTCCGTGGGGGGGCTGGTTTCGTACGAGCAGTACTTC
-	TRBD1	TRBV2	TRBJ2-7	CASEGPGQGSYEQYF	TGTGCCAGTGAAGGACCGGGACAGGGGTCCTACGAGCAGTACTTC
-	TRBD1	TRBV7-2	TRBJ1-5	CASSYRTGGADQPQHF	TGTGCCAGCAGCTACCGTACAGGGGGCGCGGATCAGCCCCAGCATTTT
-	TRBD2	TRBV9	TRBJ2-3	CASSVPSGTSTDTQYF	TGTGCCAGCAGCGTGCCTAGCGGGACAAGCACAGATACGCAGTATTTT
-	-	TRBV6-5	TRBJ2-7	CASVADTSYEQYF	TGTGCCAGCGTAGCGGACACGTCCTACGAGCAGTACTTC
once	TRBD1	TRBV10-1	TRBJ2-7	CASSPGQVPYEQYF	TGCGCCAGTAGCCCGGGACAGGTACCCTACGAGCAGTACTTC
-	-	TRBV19	TRBJ2-1	CASSIVGYNEQFF	TGTGCCAGTAGTATAGTAGGTTACAATGAGCAGTTCTTC
-	-	TRBV29-1	TRBJ1-2	CSVEMAAEDGYTF	TGCAGCGTTGAGATGGCGGCGGAGGACGGCTACACCTTC
-	-	TRBV30	TRBJ1-1	CAWSGPPWEGGTEAFF	TGTGCCTGGAGTGGCCCCCCTTGGGAGGGTGGCACTGAAGCTTTCTTT
-	-	TRBV9	TRBJ2-4	CASSVETENIQYF	TGTGCCAGCAGCGTAGAGACAGAAAACATTCAGTACTTC
-	-	TRBV5-5	TRBJ2-5	CASSRDSKQTQYF	TGTGCCAGCAGCCGTGACTCTAAGCAGACCCAGTACTTC
-	TRBD2	TRBV5-1	TRBJ2-5	CASSFDLASGGQETQYF	TGCGCCAGCAGCTTTGATTTAGCTAGCGGGGGTCAAGAGACCCAGTACTTC
-	-	TRBV27	TRBJ1-5	CASSLLHGGPQHF	TGTGCCAGCAGTTTATTACACGGAGGGCCCCAGCATTTT
-	TRBD2	TRBV28	TRBJ2-3	CASSLPGRGVDTQYF	TGTGCCAGCAGTTTACCCGGGAGGGGAGTAGATACGCAGTATTTT
-	-	TRBV7-8	TRBJ1-5	CASSLAGDSNQPQHF	TGTGCCAGCAGCTTAGCCGGGGATAGCAATCAGCCCCAGCATTTT
once	-	TRBV6-4	TRBJ2-2	CASSDSSTGELFF	TGTGCCAGCAGTGACTCTAGCACCGGGGAGCTGTTTTTT
-	-	TRBV19	TRBJ1-5	CARSGGTEYQPQHF	TGTGCCAGATCAGGAGGGACGGAGTATCAGCCCCAGCATTTT
-	TRBD2	TRBV4-1	TRBJ2-7	CASSLRAGDGYEQYF	TGCGCCAGCAGCCTAAGGGCGGGAGACGGGTACGAGCAGTACTTC
-	-	TRBV6-5	TRBJ1-1	CASSYSLRIGLEGAFF	TGTGCCAGCAGTTACTCGTTAAGAATAGGTCTCGAGGGAGCTTTCTTT
-	TRBD1	TRBV2	TRBJ1-5	CASSEGDSNQPQHF	TGTGCCAGCAGTGAGGGGGACAGTAATCAGCCCCAGCATTTT
-	-	TRBV27	TRBJ2-7	CASRPRLDGKPYEQYF	TGTGCCAGCAGACCTCGGTTAGATGGGAAACCCTACGAGCAGTACTTC
-	-	TRBV14	TRBJ1-1	CASSQDSQYTEAFF	TGTGCCAGCAGCCAAGATTCCCAGTACACTGAAGCTTTCTTT
-	-	TRBV6-6	TRBJ2-1	CASSNHPSYNEQFF	TGTGCCAGCAGCAATCACCCCTCCTACAATGAGCAGTTCTTC
-	TRBD2	TRBV4-1	TRBJ2-1	CASSQGLADSYNEQFF	TGCGCCAGCAGCCAAGGACTAGCCGACTCCTACAATGAGCAGTTCTTC